The TCR beta chain described here comes from a study of cytomegalovirus exposure and HLA in healthy donors. Study conclusions and caveats: The likely origin of a cluster of highly shared sequence variants was a sequencing artifact. In a later analysis, an Asian-associated ancestry cluster reportedly showed fewer N-insertions than the roughly 730-donor mean.

Germline V CDR1 and CDR2: SGHVS, FQNEAQ. With 3 bases removed from V and 3 bases from J, the gap between germline ends came to 8 bases. CDR3 length: 13 amino acids. Despite likely unrecorded immune exposures, the donors were nominally healthy at the time of sampling. In regard to this clone: Antigen: not known.

The PCR was carried out with 60 Vbeta primers and 13 Jbeta primers. Only in-frame clones appear in the TCRdb table, and some are missing; sequencing was by immunoSEQ multiplex PCR. Among 150,000 to 250,000 clones, 70% to 80% were seen once, and the ten largest hold around 1.4%. This sequence joins TRBV7-8 and TRBJ1-1; possibly TRBD1 for D (6 bases). The receptor comes from a girl aged 10 to 17 in good health and CMV-seropositive. Material: PBMCs. The CDR3 DNA reads TGTGCCAGCAGCTTCTACAGGGACACTGAAGCTTTCTTT. This codes for CASSFYRDTEAFF.